A selection of T cell receptor beta chains follows, all from one sample in a study of blood T cell repertoires in COVID-19. The method was immunoSEQ multiplex PCR; TCRdb's version includes in-frame clones alone and lacks a portion of them. The data show over 150,000 clones, with 87% seen just once and around 12% held by the top ten. Material for sequencing was peripheral blood. These receptors were obtained from a woman in her seventies with COVID-19, enrolled during active disease. Each CDR3 is given with its conserved first and last residue. A D gene is named only where the DNA matches it firmly. Clone size is shown for a subset of rows, as once, few, many or a class of expanded clone.

J,V,size,D,DNA,CDR3
TRBJ1-3,TRBV5-6,.,.,TGTGCCAGCACCCTTCCCCGACAAACTCAGGCGAACTCTGGAAACACCATATATTTT,CASTLPRQTQANSGNTIYF
TRBJ2-1,TRBV3-1/TRBV3-2,.,.,TGTGCCAGCAGCCAATCTTCCGTAACCTACAATGAGCAGTTCTTC,CASSQSSVTYNEQFF
TRBJ2-5,TRBV15,once,TRBD1,TGTGCCACCAGCAGAGATGGGACAGCCCAAGAGACCCAGTACTTC,CATSRDGTAQETQYF
TRBJ1-5,TRBV9,.,.,TGTGCCAGCAGCGTAGGTCAGGGATTCCAGCCCCAGCATTTT,CASSVGQGFQPQHF
TRBJ1-6,TRBV1,.,.,TGCACCAGCAGCCAAGAATGGCCGGGACCGGGGGAATCACCCCTCCACTTT,CTSSQEWPGPGESPLHF
TRBJ1-1,TRBV11-1,.,.,TGTGCCAGCAGCTTTGAACGAGCTCGTGAAGCTTTCTTT,CASSFERAREAFF
TRBJ2-7,TRBV19,few,TRBD2,TGTGCCAGTAGTTCGAAACACATAACTAGCGGGAGGGCCTACGAGCAGTACTTC,CASSSKHITSGRAYEQYF
TRBJ1-3,TRBV30,.,.,TGTGCCTGGAGTGTACCCCAGGGCTCTGGAAACACCATATATTTT,CAWSVPQGSGNTIYF
TRBJ2-1,TRBV19,.,.,TGTGCCAGTACCCCCTCGGCGGGGAGCTCCTACAATGAGCAGTTCTTC,CASTPSAGSSYNEQFF
TRBJ1-1,TRBV2,.,.,TGTGCCAGCAGTGAAGTGATGGGGGGTACTGAAGCTTTCTTT,CASSEVMGGTEAFF
TRBJ1-5,TRBV19,.,.,TGTGCCACCACCCGGGGAGGGACATATAGCAATCAGCCCCAGCATTTT,CATTRGGTYSNQPQHF
TRBJ1-6,TRBV6-2/TRBV6-3,.,TRBD1,TGTGCCAGCAGTTCCGGGACAGGGGGCTCCCAGCGTTCACCCCTCCACTTT,CASSSGTGGSQRSPLHF
TRBJ1-1,TRBV19,.,.,TGTGCCAGTAATTCCGTCAGGGGCCGGTACGACTGGCAAGCTTTCTTT,CASNSVRGRYDWQAFF
TRBJ2-7,TRBV6-5,.,.,TGTGCCAGCTCCAGGGGAATCTACGAGCAGTACTTC,CASSRGIYEQYF
TRBJ2-2,TRBV5-1,.,.,TGCGCCAGCAGCTTGCGTGGCAGCATTGCGGGGTCCGGGGAGCTGTTTTTT,CASSLRGSIAGSGELFF
TRBJ1-5,TRBV19,.,.,TGTGCCAGTAGGCCTCGAGGAAGTCAGCCCCAGCATTTT,CASRPRGSQPQHF
TRBJ2-4,TRBV7-3,.,.,TGTGCCAGCAGCTTAATAGGGGCCCACTTAGCCAAAAACATTCAGTACTTC,CASSLIGAHLAKNIQYF
TRBJ2-7,TRBV20-1,.,.,TGCAGTGCTTCGGAGACCTACGAGCAGTACTTC,CSASETYEQYF
TRBJ2-6,TRBV19,.,TRBD1,TGTGCCAGTAGTATCAGGGGGCGCTCTGGGGCCAACGTCCTGACTTTC,CASSIRGRSGANVLTF
TRBJ1-1,TRBV6-6,.,.,TGTGCCAGCAGCGGACTCCTAAGAGGTCGGAACACTGAAGCTTTCTTT,CASSGLLRGRNTEAFF
TRBJ1-2,TRBV24-1,.,TRBD1,TGTGCCACCAGTGATTTAGCGACAGGGGCCGGTGGCTACACCTTC,CATSDLATGAGGYTF
TRBJ2-3,TRBV6-1,once,TRBD2,TGTGCCAGCAGTGTCCTGTCAGCGGGGGGCACAGATACGCAGTATTTT,CASSVLSAGGTDTQYF
TRBJ1-1,TRBV2,.,.,TGTGCCAGCAGTGGCTATACAGGGCTTTACACTGAAGCTTTCTTT,CASSGYTGLYTEAFF
TRBJ2-1,TRBV6-1,.,.,TGTGCCAGCAGTGAACAAGGAGGCTCCTACAATGAGCAGTTCTTC,CASSEQGGSYNEQFF
TRBJ2-3,TRBV7-2,few,.,TGTGCCAGCAGCCTACCAAGCCTCACAGATACGCAGTATTTT,CASSLPSLTDTQYF
TRBJ1-5,TRBV19,.,.,TGTGCCAGTAGTCGTTCGGGACAAGAATATCAGCCCCAGCATTTT,CASSRSGQEYQPQHF
TRBJ1-5,TRBV20-1,.,TRBD1,TGCAGTGCTAGTAAGGGGACAGTCTATTTGCCCCAGCATTTT,CSASKGTVYLPQHF